The clone carrying this T cell receptor beta chain has a count of ten or more. This sample is drawn from a study of T cells in Graves' hyperthyroidism and ophthalmopathy. The CDR3 regions of TCR beta were amplified from RNA transcripts. When the TCR CDR3 underwent first-round RT-PCR, the HTBI primer set was used. MiXCR, applied by TCRdb to the multiplex PCR reads, yields one record per CDR3 protein. The sample shows about 210,000 distinct CDR3 sequences, about 17% of them seen only once. This TCR came from a man aged 40-49 years with Graves' hyperthyroidism. Sequencing was done on a sample of blood.

The CDR3 protein is CSARALRGPGETQYF. CDR3 nucleotide sequence: TGCAGTGCTAGAGCTCTCAGAGGGCCCGGAGAGACCCAGTACTTC. The rearrangement uses TRBV20-1 and TRBJ2-5, with a possible D match to TRBD2 (5 bases). Germline CDR1 and CDR2: DFQATT and SNEGSKA (reference sequence). Trimming stripped 1 base from V and 4 bases from J, with 16 bases between. This CDR3 spans 15 amino acids.